The clone carrying this TCR beta chain is a singleton in its sample. The antigen is undetermined. The sample originates from a study of OX40 agonist ivuxolimab in advanced cancers. Study-level results: Antigen targets of the expanded peripheral T cells went undetermined. Averaging showed that CD8+ T cells had more expanded clones than CD4+ did. Doses of 0.1 to 3.0 mg/kg were accompanied by clonal expansion of CD4+ and CD8+ blood T cells by week 6.

Germline CDR1 is SGHRS and CDR2 is YFSETQ. V was pared by 4 bases and J by 7 bases, with 8 bases of the junction left unmatched. This CDR3 comprises 15 residues. Researchers took blood at baseline, on cycle 4 day 1, and on cycle 7 day 1. Clones were read by immunoSEQ multiplex PCR, and TCRdb kept only the in-frame ones, dropping some. This sample has some 45,000 clones, with roughly 90% found just once. This rearrangement joins TRBV5-1 to TRBJ1-6, with TRBD1 identical over 7 bases. The origin of this receptor is an adult with an advanced solid tumor such as melanoma, head and neck, liver or kidney cancer. Sequencing was performed on CD4+ or CD8+ T cells sorted from blood, taken in a trial of the OX40 agonist ivuxolimab. The CDR3 sequence is CASSLGQNRNSPLHF. The DNA for the CDR3 is TGCGCCAGCAGCCTGGGACAGAATAGGAATTCACCCCTCCACTTT.